Below are 10 T cell receptor beta chains sequenced from a single sample in a study of blood T cell repertoires in COVID-19. Generated by immunoSEQ multiplex PCR, the TCRdb table keeps only in-frame clones and is missing some. The repertoire holds some 260,000 clones, with 90% to 95% as singletons. Specimen: PBMCs or T cells enriched from blood (not recorded which). These receptors originate from a woman aged 18-29 years who had recovered from COVID-19.

This clone came up a few times. The genes are TRBV12-5 and TRBJ1-2, with D perhaps TRBD1 (6 bases). The CDR3 covers 13 residues. The V gene's germline CDR1 is LGHNT and CDR2 FRNRAP. V was pared by 5 bases and J by 7 bases, with 14 bases between. In DNA, the CDR3 is TGTGCTAGTGGTCGATCAGGGGCGGCTGGCTACACCTTC. It encodes CASGRSGAAGYTF.

This clone appeared once. The genes are TRBV24-1 and TRBJ2-3, with a possible D match to TRBD2 (7 bases). V was pared by 5 bases and J by 5 bases, with 22 bases between. Germline lookup yields CDR1 KGHDR and CDR2 SFDVKD. This CDR3 comprises 17 residues. CDR3 bases: TGTGCCACCAGTGGGAAGTCAGGGGAGGGCTTAGGAGATACGCAGTATTTT. It yields the protein CATSGKSGEGLGDTQYF.

The chain is built from TRBV6-5 and TRBJ2-1, with D perhaps matching TRBD1 (5 bases). This CDR3 is 10 amino acids long. Deletions cut 7 bases from V and 7 bases from J, with 5 bases between. Germline CDR1 and CDR2: MNHEY and SVGAGI. The CDR3 DNA sequence: TGTGCCAGCAAGGGGAATGAGCAGTTCTTC. It codes for CASKGNEQFF.

Notes on this clone: Sequence at one end of the junction differs from germline and may be a read error. The rearrangement joins TRBV6-1 to TRBJ1-3; 7 positions match TRBD1. The CDR3 spans 15 residues. The germline gives CDR1 MNHNS, CDR2 SASEGT. CDR3 bases: TGTGCCAGCAGGGAAGGGCAGGGGGTAGGAAACACCATATATTTT. It codes for CASREGQGVGNTIYF.

The V call is TRBV4-1, the J call TRBJ1-1, with a tentative D call TRBD1 (5 bases). This CDR3 spans 14 amino acids. The V and J ends lost 4 bases and 2 bases respectively, with 11 bases between them. Germline-derived CDR1 and CDR2 are MGHRA and YSYEKL. The CDR3 reads CASSPQGGNTEAFF. The CDR3 DNA follows: TGCGCCAGCAGCCCCCAGGGCGGCAACACTGAAGCTTTCTTT.

This clone was counted a single time. The V and J genes are TRBV7-6 and TRBJ2-3; 10 bases line up with TRBD1. CDR1 SGHVS and CDR2 FNYEAQ come from the germline V gene. This CDR3 comprises 15 residues. V lost 5 bases and J lost 5; bases outside the gene matches: 7. CDR3 sequence (DNA): TGTGCCAGCAGCCCCTGGGACAGGGGCGGAGATACGCAGTATTTT. Encoded protein: CASSPWDRGGDTQYF. The complete variable domain, with remaining parts taken from reference TRBV7-6 and TRBJ2-3, reads GAGVSQSPRYKVTKRGQDVALRCDPISGHVSLYWYRQALGQGPEFLTYFNYEAQQDKSGLPNDRFSAERPEGSISTLTIQRTEQRDSAMYRCASSPWDRGGDTQYFGPGTRLTVL.

The chain combines TRBV20-1 with TRBJ1-2; unclear D gene. CDR3 length equals 12 residues. Trimming removed 3 bases from V and 8 bases from J, with 13 bases in between. CDR1 is DFQATT, CDR2 SNEGSKA, per germline (reference sequence). The chain's CDR3 is CSASSRVGGYTF. DNA of the CDR3: TGCAGTGCTAGTAGTCGGGTTGGGGGCTACACCTTC.

J is TRBJ1-1 and V is TRBV5-1; TRBD1 aligns across 8 bases. This CDR3 comprises 15 residues. J gave up 1 base and V 4 bases, and 6 bases lay outside the gene matches. Germline V lookup: CDR1 SGHRS, CDR2 YFSETQ. The CDR3 DNA sequence: TGCGCCAGCAGCGTCCAGGGGGCTACGAACACTGAAGCTTTCTTT. Protein sequence: CASSVQGATNTEAFF.

This rearrangement joins TRBV7-2 to TRBJ2-1; 11 nucleotides line up with TRBD2. Germline CDR1 and CDR2: SGHTA and FQGNSA. With V trimmed by 4 bases and J by 2 bases, 7 bases remained unmatched. The CDR3 has 17 amino acids. CDR3 nucleotide sequence: TGTGCCAGCAGCTCTGTTAGCGGGAGGGGAACCTACAATGAGCAGTTCTTC. Its translation is CASSSVSGRGTYNEQFF.

The chain recombines TRBV12-3 or TRBV12-4 with TRBJ1-2, with D hard to call. V lost 5 bases and J lost 3, with 10 bases in between. CDR3 length: 13 residues. CDR3 sequence reads: CASSQLRDYGYTF. The CDR3, as DNA: TGTGCCAGCAGTCAACTACGGGACTATGGCTACACCTTC.